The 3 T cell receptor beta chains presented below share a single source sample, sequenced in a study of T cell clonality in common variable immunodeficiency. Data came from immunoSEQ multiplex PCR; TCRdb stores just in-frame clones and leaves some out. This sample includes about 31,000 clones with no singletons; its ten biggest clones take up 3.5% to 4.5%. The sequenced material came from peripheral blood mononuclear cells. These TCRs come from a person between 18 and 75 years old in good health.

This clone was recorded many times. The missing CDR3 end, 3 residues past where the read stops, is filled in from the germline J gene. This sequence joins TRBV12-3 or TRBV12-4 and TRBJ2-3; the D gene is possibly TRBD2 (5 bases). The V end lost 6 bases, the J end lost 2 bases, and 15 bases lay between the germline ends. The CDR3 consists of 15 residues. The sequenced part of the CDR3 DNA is TGTGCCAGCAGCCGAACTAGGGCGCACACAGATACG. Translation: CASSRTRAHTDT. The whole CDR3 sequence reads CASSRTRAHTDTQYF.

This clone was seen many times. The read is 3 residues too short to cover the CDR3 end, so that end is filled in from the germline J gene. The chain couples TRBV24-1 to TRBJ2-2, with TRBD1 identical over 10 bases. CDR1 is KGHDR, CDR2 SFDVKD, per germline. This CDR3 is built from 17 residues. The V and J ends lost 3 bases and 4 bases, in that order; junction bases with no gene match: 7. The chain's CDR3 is CATSDLGTGAGTGELFF. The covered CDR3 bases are TGTGCCACCAGTGATCTCGGGACAGGGGCGGGCACCGGGGAG.

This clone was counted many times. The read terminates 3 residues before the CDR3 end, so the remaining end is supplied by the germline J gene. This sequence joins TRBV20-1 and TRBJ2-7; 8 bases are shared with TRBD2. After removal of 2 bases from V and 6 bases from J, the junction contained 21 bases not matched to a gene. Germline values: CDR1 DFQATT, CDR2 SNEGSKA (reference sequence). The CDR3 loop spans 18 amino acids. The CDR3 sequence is CSARPLGSSGTSFFEQYF. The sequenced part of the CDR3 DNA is TGCAGTGCTAGACCCCTGGGCTCGTCCGGGACTAGTTTTTTCGAG.